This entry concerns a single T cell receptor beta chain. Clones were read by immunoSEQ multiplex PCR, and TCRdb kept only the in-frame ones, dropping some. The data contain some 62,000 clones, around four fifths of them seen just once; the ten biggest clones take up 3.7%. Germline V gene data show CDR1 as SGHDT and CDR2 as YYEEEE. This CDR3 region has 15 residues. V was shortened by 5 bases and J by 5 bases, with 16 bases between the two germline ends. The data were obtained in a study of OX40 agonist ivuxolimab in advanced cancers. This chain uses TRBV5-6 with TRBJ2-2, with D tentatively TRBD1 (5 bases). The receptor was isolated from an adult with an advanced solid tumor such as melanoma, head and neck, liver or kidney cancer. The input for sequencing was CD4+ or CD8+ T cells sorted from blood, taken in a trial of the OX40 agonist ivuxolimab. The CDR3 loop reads CASSSPQEWTGELFF. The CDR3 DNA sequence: TGTGCCAGCAGTTCGCCACAGGAATGGACCGGGGAGCTGTTTTTT. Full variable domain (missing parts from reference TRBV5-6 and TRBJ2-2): DAGVTQSPTHLIKTRGQQVTLRCSPKSGHDTVSWYQQALGQGPQFIFQYYEEEERQRGNFPDRFSGHQFPNYSSELNVNALLLGDSALYLCASSSPQEWTGELFFGEGSRLTVL.